These T cell receptor beta chains were read from a single sample in a study of blood T cell repertoires in COVID-19. Using immunoSEQ multiplex PCR, the repertoire was profiled, and TCRdb retains in-frame clones only, with some absent. The sample contains fewer than 200,000 clones, around 80% of which appear only once. The sequenced material came from peripheral blood. The source of these receptors is a woman of 80 years or more with acute or convalescent COVID-19. CDR3s leave out the opening cysteine and the closing phenylalanine or tryptophan. Each record gives: D gene, V gene, J gene, CDR3 protein. The D gene is left open where the match is weak.

>-|TRBV4-1|TRBJ2-2
ASSQPGRDNTGELF
>-|TRBV5-4|TRBJ1-4
ASSSSAGTRTNEKLF
>-|TRBV15|TRBJ1-4
ATSRSPGGSRDEKLF
>TRBD1|TRBV19|TRBJ1-2
ASNGALDRMARRGYT
>TRBD1|TRBV5-1|TRBJ2-2
ASSAGTGATRAGELF
>TRBD2|TRBV3-1/TRBV3-2|TRBJ2-7
ASSQDGGVVGDGEQY
>TRBD2|TRBV3-1/TRBV3-2|TRBJ2-3
ASSQTSGLFVTDTQY
>TRBD1|TRBV5-1|TRBJ2-1
ASSLGQGPFSEQF
>-|TRBV7-8|TRBJ1-4
ASSKLGQLGEKLF
>-|TRBV24-1|TRBJ1-2
ATSDSGGYT
>-|TRBV30|TRBJ2-1
AWSGRVSYNEQF
>TRBD1|TRBV12-3/TRBV12-4|TRBJ1-1
ASSPGGKAF
>-|TRBV19|TRBJ2-7
ASSITTDLPYEQY
>-|TRBV7-8|TRBJ1-1
ASNNLEAAEAF
>-|TRBV9|TRBJ2-2
ASSLSPGQPTGELF
>TRBD1|TRBV19|TRBJ1-5
ASSVTGPRPQH
>TRBD1|TRBV29-1|TRBJ2-1
SVDKQGDHNEQF
>-|TRBV3-1/TRBV3-2|TRBJ2-7
ASSPPSSEQY
>-|TRBV12-3/TRBV12-4|TRBJ2-1
ASSFSRNNEQF
>TRBD1|TRBV7-2|TRBJ2-5
ASRFGTGIGETQY
>TRBD1|TRBV5-6|TRBJ2-5
ASSLQGRETQY
>TRBD1|TRBV6-5|TRBJ1-1
ASSSGQGRAEAF
>TRBD2|TRBV7-2|TRBJ2-5
ASSSRGGRETQY
>TRBD1|TRBV5-1|TRBJ1-1
ASSLQGSTEAF
>TRBD1|TRBV2|TRBJ2-7
ASKPGTDTYEQY
>-|TRBV5-6|TRBJ1-1
ASSSLQIPNTEAF
>TRBD1|TRBV6-5|TRBJ1-5
ASSPHRGLGPQH
>TRBD2|TRBV11-2|TRBJ2-7
ASRPGGSLGEQY
>-|TRBV6-5|TRBJ1-1
ASSRGGVGSEAF
>-|TRBV5-3|TRBJ2-7
ARSVLSQY
>-|TRBV5-6|TRBJ2-1
ASSSRGGSYNEQF
>-|TRBV6-5|TRBJ1-3
ASSYSPDITGNTIY
>TRBD1|TRBV7-9|TRBJ1-1
ASRRDSLNTEAF
>-|TRBV21-1|TRBJ2-7
ASSNWGGSSYEQY
>-|TRBV12-5|TRBJ2-2
ASGLVSPGNTGELF
>-|TRBV7-2|TRBJ2-7
ASSSGQNSYEQY
>-|TRBV5-1|TRBJ1-1
ASSATGTRQSTEAF
>TRBD1|TRBV7-6|TRBJ1-4
ASSLGGRTGPNEKLF
>TRBD2|TRBV5-1|TRBJ2-1
ASDSGGTYNEQF